The clone carrying this T cell receptor (beta chain) was seen many times. Its antigen is still unknown. This entry is derived from a study of molecular identifiers for immune sequencing clone quantification. Bulk TCR libraries used previously described methods and listed TCR primers. TCRdb passed the PCR reads through MiXCR, listing each CDR3 protein once. In the table there are 40,000 to 45,000 distinct CDR3 sequences, around 21% of which are singletons. General study findings and limits: For effector cells, clones above 20 RNA copies held over 99% of molecules; for naive cells, under 1%. Underestimated sizes of highly expanded clones could result from identical TCR molecules that share a barcode.

The sequenced sample consisted of naive CD8+ T cells from blood, with Jurkat cell RNA spiked in. Subset specified: FACS-sorted CD8+CD4-CCR7+CD45RA+ naive T cells. The sequence was obtained from a human donor in good health. Some libraries in this study had Jurkat cell RNA spiked in.

This chain's CDR3 is CASSLTRQETQYF. The CDR3 nucleotides are TGTGCCAGCAGCTTAACCCGGCAAGAGACCCAGTACTTC. V gene TRBV11-3 combines with J gene TRBJ2-5; D is ambiguous. CDR3 length: 13 residues. With 2 bases removed from V and 2 bases from J, the gap between germline ends came to 6 bases. Germline V gene lookup returns CDR1 SGHNT and CDR2 YENEEA.